Sequencing of this T cell receptor beta chain was carried out in a study of blood T cells in healthy people across ages. For the study at large: About one barcoded beta molecule was captured per two T cells (by template switching).

The second PCR ran about 6 to 12 cycles with a sample-barcoded 5' primer and J-beta primers. TCRdb itself ran the 5' RACE reads through MiXCR, one entry per CDR3 protein. The sample shows 790,000 or so distinct CDR3 sequences, about half of them seen only once. Trimming removed 4 bases at V and 4 bases at J, with 8 bases between. This CDR3 is built from 13 residues. The germline V gene has CDR1 SGHTA and CDR2 FQGNSA. The rearrangement uses TRBV7-2 and TRBJ2-1, with D uncertain. Sequencing was carried out using blood. The receptor's source is a man older than 75 in good health. This CDR3 is CASSSRLYNEQFF. The CDR3 DNA sequence: TGTGCCAGCAGCTCACGACTGTACAATGAGCAGTTCTTC.